This T cell receptor beta chain came from a study of OX40 agonist ivuxolimab in advanced cancers. To note about this clone: The antigen remains undetermined.

Profiling relied on immunoSEQ multiplex PCR, and the TCRdb table lists in-frame clones only, not all of them. The sample yields roughly 120,000 clones, more than 70% seen once. Study-level points and caveats: Individuals who were partial responders at 0.1-3.0 mg/kg had clonal expansion that ranked among the lowest.

The CDR3 spans 13 residues. V lost 0 bases and J 10 bases, leaving 12 bases between the germline ends. From germline, CDR1 is MNHNS and CDR2 SASEGT. The TCR comes from an adult with an advanced solid tumor such as melanoma, head and neck, liver or kidney cancer. The sample in question was CD4+ or CD8+ T cells sorted from blood, obtained in a trial of the OX40 agonist ivuxolimab. The chain joins TRBV6-1 to TRBJ1-1; D is unclear. The CDR3 nucleotides are TGTGCCAGCAGTGAAGCCCCAGGATTTGGAGCTTTCTTT. It specifies CASSEAPGFGAFF.